This section outlines one TCR beta chain sequence together with its context. These data belong to a study of blood T cell repertoires in COVID-19. Under the authors' procedure: Nucleated cell counts were estimated from reference gene primer amplification. The data were produced by immunoSEQ multiplex PCR, yet TCRdb's version contains in-frame clones alone and is incomplete. The V and J calls and clone size are taken from that table; D and trimming were inferred from the DNA. The table includes just over 95,000 clones, around 80% detected once. CDR1 and CDR2 (germline): SGHDT, YYEEEE. This CDR3 is built from 15 residues. V dropped 0 bases and J dropped 9 bases, with 16 bases sitting between them.

The rearrangement uses TRBV5-6 and TRBJ2-1, with D possibly matching TRBD2 (6 bases). Sequenced: peripheral blood. The TCR sequence derives from a man in his fifties or sixties with acute or convalescent COVID-19. The CDR3, as DNA: TGTGCCAGCAGCTTGGCGGAACGGGAGCTTTTTGAGCAGTTCTTC. Encoded protein: CASSLAERELFEQFF.